Each of the 16 T cell receptor beta chains below was sequenced from the same sample in a study of cytotoxic CD8 clonotypes in ibrutinib-treated CLL. Some clones are missing from TCRdb's copy, which holds only in-frame ones; the method was immunoSEQ multiplex PCR. This table holds about 97,000 clones, 70% to 80% found once. Sample: PBMCs, taken after 24 months of ibrutinib treatment. These receptors were obtained from a human donor with chronic lymphocytic leukemia.

This rearrangement joins TRBV6-1 to TRBJ2-7, with 9 bases that match TRBD1. The CDR3 spans 13 residues. Trimming cost V 3 bases and J 6 bases; bases outside gene matches: 3. Germline CDR1 MNHNS, CDR2 SASEGT. The DNA of the CDR3 is TGTGCCAGCAGTGAGAACAGGGGGCCCGAGCAGTACTTC. The encoded protein is CASSENRGPEQYF.

This clone has only one observation. The V and J genes are TRBV19 and TRBJ2-3; 11 bases match TRBD2. The CDR3 is 18 amino acids. V lost 1 base and J lost 4; bases outside the gene matches: 10. The germline gives CDR1 LNHDA, CDR2 SQIVND (reference sequence). CDR3 protein: CASSIGPTSGSVADTQYF. CDR3 DNA sequence: TGTGCCAGTAGTATAGGTCCTACTAGCGGGAGTGTGGCAGATACGCAGTATTTT.

This clone was detected a few times. This sequence joins TRBV2 and TRBJ1-1; 8 bases match TRBD1. V trimming: 4 bases; J trimming: 4 bases; junction bases outside the gene matches: 2. The CDR3 has 13 amino acids. Per germline, CDR1 SNHLY and CDR2 FYNNEI. This CDR3 is CASSAQGGTEAFF. CDR3 coding DNA: TGTGCCAGCAGTGCACAGGGGGGCACTGAAGCTTTCTTT.

This clone was counted a few times. This chain joins TRBV19 and TRBJ2-7; D gene ambiguous. V dropped 7 bases and J dropped 4 bases, with 17 bases sitting between them. Germline CDR1 LNHDA, CDR2 SQIVND (reference sequence). The CDR3 covers 14 residues. The CDR3 region has the DNA TGTGCCAGTAAAAACTCACAACATAATTACGAGCAGTACTTC. Translating it yields CASKNSQHNYEQYF.

The gene calls are TRBV5-1 and TRBJ2-7, with a weak D call TRBD2 (6 bases). Trimming shortened V by 0 bases and J by 2 bases, and 15 bases separated the two germline ends. CDR3 length equals 16 residues. Germline lookup yields CDR1 SGHRS and CDR2 YFSETQ. The CDR3 here is CASSLDGGGTPYEQYF. The CDR3 bases are TGCGCCAGCAGCTTGGACGGGGGAGGTACTCCCTACGAGCAGTACTTC.

The chain uses TRBV19 and TRBJ2-2; 14 bases map to TRBD2. Germline V gene lookup returns CDR1 LNHDA and CDR2 SQIVND (reference sequence). CDR3 length: 18 residues. Trimming cost V 3 bases and J 6 bases; bases outside gene matches: 9. CDR3 loop: CASSIGLAGGFKPGELFF. Written as DNA, the CDR3 is TGTGCCAGTAGTATCGGACTAGCGGGGGGATTTAAACCCGGGGAGCTGTTTTTT.

This chain joins TRBV18 and TRBJ1-4; D is uncertain. The CDR3 covers 14 residues. V lost 3 bases and J 6 bases, leaving 11 bases between the germline ends. Per germline, CDR1 KGHSH and CDR2 LQKENI. CDR3 residues: CASSPVGSHEKLFF. The CDR3 nucleotides read TGTGCCAGCTCACCGGTCGGGTCCCATGAAAAACTGTTTTTT.

The genes are TRBV28 and TRBJ2-2; D may be TRBD2 (6 bases). V was trimmed by 8 bases and J by 4 bases, leaving 14 bases between them. Per the germline V gene, CDR1 is MDHEN and CDR2 is SYDVKM. CDR3 length: 14 amino acids. This chain's CDR3 is CASFRGGGTGELFF. DNA for the CDR3: TGTGCCAGCTTTCGGGGAGGCGGCACCGGGGAGCTGTTTTTT.

This clone was seen a handful of times. The rearrangement joins TRBV5-6 to TRBJ1-1; 9 nucleotides align to TRBD1. CDR1 SGHDT and CDR2 YYEEEE come from the germline V gene. V was pared by 4 bases and J by 11 bases, with 6 bases of the junction left unmatched. The CDR3 extends over 12 amino acids. In DNA, the CDR3 is TGTGCCAGCAGCCCAGGGACAGGGATGGCTTTCTTT. Translation: CASSPGTGMAFF.

Concerning this clone: Compared with germline, one end of the junction differs, possibly owing to a read error. Other DNA sequences in this sample translate to the same CDR3. The V call is TRBV5-1, the J call TRBJ1-1; 7 bases are a match to TRBD1. The germline CDR1 and CDR2 sequences are SGHRS and YFSETQ. The CDR3 runs to 13 residues. The CDR3 nucleotides read TGCGCCAGCAGCCAAACAGGGGTCCCTGAGGCTTTCTTT. This sequence encodes CASSQTGVPEAFF. Using reference TRBV5-1 and TRBJ1-1 for the parts outside the CDR3, the full variable domain is KAGVTQTPRYLIKTRGQQVTLSCSPISGHRSVSWYQQTPGQGLQFLFEYFSETQRNKGNFPGRFSGRQFSNSRSEMNVSTLELGDSALYLCASSQTGVPEAFFGQGTRLTVV.

CDR3 loop: CASSQGPNQPQHF. CDR3 nucleotide sequence: TGTGCCAGCAGCCAGGGGCCCAATCAGCCCCAGCATTTT. The chain carries TRBV11-3 and TRBJ1-5, with D possibly TRBD1 on 6 matching bases. The CDR3 length is 13 residues. Trimming removed 5 bases from V and 3 bases from J, with 8 bases in between. The germline gives CDR1 SGHNT, CDR2 YENEEA.

This chain joins TRBV29-1 and TRBJ2-5; D is perhaps TRBD1 (6 bases). The CDR3 length is 13 residues. Germline V gene lookup returns CDR1 SQVTM and CDR2 ANQGSEA. The V end lost 1 base, the J end lost 1 base, and 7 bases lay between the germline ends. The CDR3 region has the DNA TGCAGCGTTGAAGTGGGGGCCCAAGAGACCCAGTACTTC. Protein sequence: CSVEVGAQETQYF.

V and J are TRBV2 and TRBJ1-1; no firm D call. CDR1 is SNHLY and CDR2 is FYNNEI in the germline V gene. Trimming removed 3 bases at V and 5 bases at J, with 13 bases between. This CDR3 is built from 14 residues. This CDR3 reads CASSEGTPLTEAFF. CDR3 sequence (DNA): TGTGCCAGCAGTGAGGGCACCCCCTTGACTGAAGCTTTCTTT.

The gene calls are TRBV19 and TRBJ2-7, with D possibly being TRBD2 (6 bases). V shed 0 bases and J shed 4 bases, with 13 bases lying between them. Germline CDR1 reads LNHDA; CDR2 reads SQIVND (reference sequence). The CDR3 contains 15 residues. The CDR3 DNA reads as TGTGCCAGTAGTATAGATGAGGGACGGGAGTACGAGCAGTACTTC. It specifies CASSIDEGREYEQYF.

This clone was recorded once. The V and J genes are TRBV27 and TRBJ2-7; 12 positions match TRBD2. Per germline, CDR1 MNHEY and CDR2 SMNVEV (reference sequence). The CDR3 is 14 amino acids. Germline trimming cut 6 bases from V and 2 bases from J; bases unmatched to any gene: 2. The CDR3 DNA sequence: TGTGCCAGCAGGGGACTAGCGGGCCCCTACGAGCAGTACTTC. This encodes CASRGLAGPYEQYF.

The chain is built from TRBV5-1 and TRBJ2-3; D is perhaps TRBD2 (5 bases). V gave up 0 bases and J gave up 5 bases, with 10 bases separating them. Germline CDR1 is SGHRS and CDR2 is YFSETQ. This CDR3 spans 14 amino acids. CDR3 nucleotides: TGCGCCAGCAGCTTGGGCCGGGAAAGAGATACGCAGTATTTT. Its translation: CASSLGRERDTQYF.